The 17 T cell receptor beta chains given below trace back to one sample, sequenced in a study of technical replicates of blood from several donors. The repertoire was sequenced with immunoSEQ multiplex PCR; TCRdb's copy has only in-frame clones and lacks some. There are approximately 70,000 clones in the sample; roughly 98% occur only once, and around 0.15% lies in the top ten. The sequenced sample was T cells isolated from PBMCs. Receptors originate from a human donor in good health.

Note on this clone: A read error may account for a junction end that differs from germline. CDR3 in amino acids: CASSLRTGGKDEQYF. As DNA, the CDR3 is TGTGCTAGCAGCTTAAGGACAGGGGGCAAAGACGAGCAGTACTTC. V and J are TRBV7-7 and TRBJ2-7, with 11 nucleotides matching TRBD1. CDR3 length equals 15 residues. CDR1 and CDR2 (germline): SSHAT, FNYEAQ (reference sequence). The full variable domain, with the rest looked up from reference TRBV7-7 and TRBJ2-7, is GAGVSQSPRYKVTKRGQDVTLRCDPISSHATLYWYQQALGQGPEFLTYFNYEAQPDKSGLPSDRFSAERPEGSISTLTIQRTEQRDSAMYRCASSLRTGGKDEQYFGPGTRLTVT.

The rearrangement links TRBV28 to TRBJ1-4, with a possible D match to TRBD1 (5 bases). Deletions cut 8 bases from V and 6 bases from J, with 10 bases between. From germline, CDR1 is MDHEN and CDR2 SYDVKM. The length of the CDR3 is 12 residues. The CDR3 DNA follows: TGTGCCAGCTTGGCCAGGGATGAAAAACTGTTTTTT. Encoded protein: CASLARDEKLFF.

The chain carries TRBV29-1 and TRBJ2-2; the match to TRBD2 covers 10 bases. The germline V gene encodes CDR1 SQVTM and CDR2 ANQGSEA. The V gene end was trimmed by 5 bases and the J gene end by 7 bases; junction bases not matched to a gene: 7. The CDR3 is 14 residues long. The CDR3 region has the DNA TGCAGCGTTACCAGCGGGAGGGTGGGCGGGGAGCTGTTTTTT. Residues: CSVTSGRVGGELFF.

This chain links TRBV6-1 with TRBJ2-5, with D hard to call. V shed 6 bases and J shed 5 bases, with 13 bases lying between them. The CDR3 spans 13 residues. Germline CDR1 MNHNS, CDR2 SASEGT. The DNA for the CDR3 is TGTGCCAGCAGCCCCAACCTGCAGGAGACCCAGTACTTC. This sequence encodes CASSPNLQETQYF.

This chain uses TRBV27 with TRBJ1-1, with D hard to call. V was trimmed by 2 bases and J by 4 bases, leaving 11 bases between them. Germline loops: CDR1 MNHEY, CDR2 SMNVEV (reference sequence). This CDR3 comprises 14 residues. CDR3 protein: CASSLVEGSTEAFF. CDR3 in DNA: TGTGCCAGCAGTTTAGTCGAGGGTAGCACTGAAGCTTTCTTT.

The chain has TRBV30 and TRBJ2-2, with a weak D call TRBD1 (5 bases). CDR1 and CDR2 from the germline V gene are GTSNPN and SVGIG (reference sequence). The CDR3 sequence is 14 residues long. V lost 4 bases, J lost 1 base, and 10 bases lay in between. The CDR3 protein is CAWTTGQNTGELFF. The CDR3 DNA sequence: TGTGCCTGGACTACAGGTCAGAACACCGGGGAGCTGTTTTTT.

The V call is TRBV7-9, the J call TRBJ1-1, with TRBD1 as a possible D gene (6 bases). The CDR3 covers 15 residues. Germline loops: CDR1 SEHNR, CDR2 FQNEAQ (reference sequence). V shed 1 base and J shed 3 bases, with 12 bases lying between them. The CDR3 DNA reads TGTGCCAGCAGCTTAGTACAGGGAAGGGACACTGAAGCTTTCTTT. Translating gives CASSLVQGRDTEAFF.

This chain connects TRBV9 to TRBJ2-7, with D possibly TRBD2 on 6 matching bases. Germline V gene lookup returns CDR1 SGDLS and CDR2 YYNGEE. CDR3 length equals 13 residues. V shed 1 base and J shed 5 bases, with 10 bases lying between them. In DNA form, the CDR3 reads TGTGCCAGCAGCGTATTAACGGGAGACGAGCAGTACTTC. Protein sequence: CASSVLTGDEQYF.

This CDR3 is CASSLGDTAQETQYF. The DNA of the CDR3 is TGTGCCAGCAGCTTAGGGGACACAGCCCAAGAGACCCAGTACTTC. The V and J genes are TRBV11-2 and TRBJ2-5, with a weak D call TRBD1 (6 bases). The V gene's germline CDR1 is SGHAT and CDR2 FQNNGV. Trimming removed 1 base from V and 1 base from J, with 10 bases in between. CDR3 size: 15 residues.

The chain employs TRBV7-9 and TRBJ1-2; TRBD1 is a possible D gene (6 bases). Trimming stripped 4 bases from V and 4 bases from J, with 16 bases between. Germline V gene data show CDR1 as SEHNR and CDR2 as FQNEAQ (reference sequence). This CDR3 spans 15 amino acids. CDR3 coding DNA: TGTGCCAGCAGCTCAGCCGAGGGGGACGGCTATGGCTACACCTTC. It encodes CASSSAEGDGYGYTF.

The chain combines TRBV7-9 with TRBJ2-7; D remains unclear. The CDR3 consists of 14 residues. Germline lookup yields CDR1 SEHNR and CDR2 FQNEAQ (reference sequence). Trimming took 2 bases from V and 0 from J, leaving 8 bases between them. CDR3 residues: CASSLLGSSYEQYF. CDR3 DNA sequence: TGTGCCAGCAGCTTACTGGGCAGCTCCTACGAGCAGTACTTC.

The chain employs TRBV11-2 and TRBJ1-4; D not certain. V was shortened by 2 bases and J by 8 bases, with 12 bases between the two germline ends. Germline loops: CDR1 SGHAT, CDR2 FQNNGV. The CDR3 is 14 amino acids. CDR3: CASSLLSGSEKLFF. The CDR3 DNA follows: TGTGCCAGCAGCTTATTATCAGGATCCGAAAAACTGTTTTTT.

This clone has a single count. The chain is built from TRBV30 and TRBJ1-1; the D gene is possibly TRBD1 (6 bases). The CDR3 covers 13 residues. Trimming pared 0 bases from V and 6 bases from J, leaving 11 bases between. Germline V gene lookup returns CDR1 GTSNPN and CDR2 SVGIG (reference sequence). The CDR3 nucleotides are TGTGCCTGGAGTGTGGGGGCAGGGCCTGAAGCTTTCTTT. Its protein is CAWSVGAGPEAFF.

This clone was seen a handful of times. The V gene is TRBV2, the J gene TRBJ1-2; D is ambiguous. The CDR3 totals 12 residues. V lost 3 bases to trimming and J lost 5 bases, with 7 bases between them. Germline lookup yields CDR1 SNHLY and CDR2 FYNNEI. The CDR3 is CASSDRGYGYTF. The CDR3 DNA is TGTGCCAGCAGTGATCGAGGTTATGGCTACACCTTC.

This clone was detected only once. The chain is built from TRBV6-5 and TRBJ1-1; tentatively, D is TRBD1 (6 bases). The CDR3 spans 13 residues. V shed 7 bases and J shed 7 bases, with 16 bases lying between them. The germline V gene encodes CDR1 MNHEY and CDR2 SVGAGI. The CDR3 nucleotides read TGTGCCAGCACCCCGGGGGGGGCCTATGAAGCTTTCTTT. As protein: CASTPGGAYEAFF.

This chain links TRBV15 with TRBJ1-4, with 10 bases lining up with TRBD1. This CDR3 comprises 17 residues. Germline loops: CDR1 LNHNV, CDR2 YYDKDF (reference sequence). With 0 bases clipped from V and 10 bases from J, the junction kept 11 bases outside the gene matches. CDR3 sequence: CATSRDGLGTGEVKLFF. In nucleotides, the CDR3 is TGTGCCACCAGCAGAGATGGACTCGGGACAGGGGAAGTAAAACTGTTTTTT.

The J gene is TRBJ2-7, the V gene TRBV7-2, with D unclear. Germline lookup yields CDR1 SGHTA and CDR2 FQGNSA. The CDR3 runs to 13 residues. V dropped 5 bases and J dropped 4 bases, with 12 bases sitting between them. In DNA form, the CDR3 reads TGTGCCAGCAGCGTCGGTGAACGATACGAGCAGTACTTC. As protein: CASSVGERYEQYF.